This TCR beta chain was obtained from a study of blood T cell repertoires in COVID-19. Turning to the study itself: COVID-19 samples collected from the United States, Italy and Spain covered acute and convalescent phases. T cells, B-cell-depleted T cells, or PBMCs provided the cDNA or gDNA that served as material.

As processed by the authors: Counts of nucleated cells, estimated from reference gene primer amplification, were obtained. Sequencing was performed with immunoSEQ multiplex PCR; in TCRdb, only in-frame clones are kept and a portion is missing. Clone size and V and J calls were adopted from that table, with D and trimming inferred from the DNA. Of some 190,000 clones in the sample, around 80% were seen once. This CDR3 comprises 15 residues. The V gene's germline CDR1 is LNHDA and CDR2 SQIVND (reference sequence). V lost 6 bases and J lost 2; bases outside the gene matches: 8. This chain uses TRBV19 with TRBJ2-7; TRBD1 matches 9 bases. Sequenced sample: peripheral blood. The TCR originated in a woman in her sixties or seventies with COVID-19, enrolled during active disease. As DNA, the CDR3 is TGTGCCAGTAGGGAAAACAGGGGGCTAGCCTACGAGCAGTACTTC. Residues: CASRENRGLAYEQYF.